This T cell receptor beta chain stems from a study of blood T cell repertoires in COVID-19 (dated by TCRdb to 2019 to 2021). Background for the entire study: The collaborator samples originated in the United States, Italy and Spain and spanned the acute and convalescent phases of COVID-19. A freely available public database, intended as a resource for researchers studying the immune response to SARS-CoV-2, is where the repertoires were released. Subjects who had been exposed to COVID-19, were actively infected with it, or had recovered from it provided the deeply sampled blood TCRbeta repertoires that made up the dataset. The material from the prospective study consisted of cDNA or gDNA derived from T cells, B-cell-depleted T cells, or PBMCs. Sample metadata almost always included a de-identified subject ID, COVID-19 status, age in years and sex. Samples came from the ongoing ImmuneRACE study (first 160 participants) plus 1,254 subjects from 6 global collaborators. Where HLA class I and class II types were available, the types were taken from metadata supplied by the sample provider, not from assay-based typing. Results and caveats for the whole study, not just this receptor: The quantity of clinical and demographic metadata differed by source and by participant and was supplied without curation.

TCRbeta CDR3 regions were amplified from genomic DNA using the immunoSEQ Assay, a bias-controlled multiplex PCR. On the authors' methods: The number of nucleated cells in each sample was estimated from the amplification of reference gene primers within the assay. To quantify the absolute abundance of each unique TCRbeta CDR3 rearrangement, sequence reads were collapsed and filtered. For each sample, productive Simpson clonality was calculated as the square root of Simpson's diversity index across productive rearrangements. Drawn from immuneACCESS, this table holds only the in-frame rearrangements with V and J called that TCRdb kept. Clones are partly lost; checked studies trace under half to an unresolved V gene and leave the rest unexplained. V, J and clone size were drawn from that table, and D and trimming were deduced from the DNA. In this sample the table shows around 260,000 clones, 75% to 90% of which occur a single time. 2.5% to 3% of the sample lies in the top ten.

Each collaborating institution followed its own protocols to collect whole blood in K2EDTA tubes. For TCRbeta analysis, collaborator samples were shipped as frozen whole blood, as isolated PBMCs, or as DNA extracted from either sample type. CDR1 MRHNA and CDR2 SNTAGT are derived from the germline V gene. Reading from cysteine to phenylalanine, the CDR3 counts 15 amino acids. The sequence is cut down to CDR3 DNA, 45 bases in frame from base 1. Trimming removed 4 bases from V and 5 bases from J, leaving 12 bases between the germline ends. A word on this clone: Its binding antigen is unknown. The record has no base qualities; no much larger clone is one base away.

The origin of this receptor is a woman aged 25 to 39 with active or convalescent COVID-19. What was sequenced was peripheral blood. The chain is assembled from TRBV6-4 and TRBJ1-6, with the D gene too uncertain to name. The encoded CDR3 is CASSVAPGNNSPLHF. The nucleotide sequence is given as TGTGCCAGCAGTGTCGCCCCGGGAAATAATTCACCCCTCCACTTT.